What follows are 29 T cell receptor beta chains derived from one specimen sequenced in a study of OX40 agonist ivuxolimab in advanced cancers. Sequencing was performed with immunoSEQ multiplex PCR; in TCRdb, only in-frame clones are kept and a portion is missing. The data hold about 54,000 clones, with approximately 80% observed a single time. The specimen was CD4+ or CD8+ T cells sorted from blood, collected in a trial of the OX40 agonist ivuxolimab. The receptors derive from an adult with an advanced solid tumor such as melanoma, head and neck, liver or kidney cancer.

The count of this clone is one. The chain combines TRBV11-3 with TRBJ2-5; D is possibly TRBD2 (6 bases). V was clipped by 4 bases and J by 3 bases, with 12 bases between them. Germline V gives CDR1 SGHNT, CDR2 YENEEA. The CDR3 is 14 amino acids. The CDR3 spells CASSSGGVKETQYF. The CDR3 nucleotides are TGTGCCAGCAGCTCCGGAGGGGTGAAAGAGACCCAGTACTTC.

J is TRBJ2-5 and V is TRBV28; 8 nucleotides agree with TRBD1. The DNA end lines up better with TRBJ2-7; the J call may be wrong. This CDR3 spans 14 amino acids. Germline V gene sequence: CDR1 MDHEN, CDR2 SYDVKM. The CDR3: CASSGGQAAYEQYF. CDR3 sequence (DNA): TGTGCCAGCAGTGGGGGACAGGCAGCCTACGAGCAGTACTTC.

This sequence joins TRBV29-1 and TRBJ2-3; TRBD2 matches at 14 bases. V shed 0 bases and J 6 bases; nucleotides not matched to a gene: 8. Germline CDR1 and CDR2: SQVTM and ANQGSEA. This CDR3 region has 17 residues. The CDR3 DNA sequence: TGCAGCGTTGAAGATTCGACTAGCGGGGGGGCTGGGGATACGCAGTATTTT. Its translation: CSVEDSTSGGAGDTQYF.

The chain couples TRBV29-1 to TRBJ1-4; D is undetermined. Germline CDR1 SQVTM, CDR2 ANQGSEA. The CDR3 has 13 residues. V dropped 3 bases and J dropped 7 bases, with 12 bases sitting between them. The CDR3 reads CSVELGSIEKLFF. The DNA for the CDR3 is TGCAGCGTTGAGCTGGGGTCGATTGAAAAACTGTTTTTT.

The chain joins TRBV18 to TRBJ2-5; no reliable D call. This CDR3 is built from 13 residues. Germline V gene lookup returns CDR1 KGHSH and CDR2 LQKENI. V lost 2 bases to trimming and J lost 2 bases, with 6 bases between them. The CDR3 region has the DNA TGTGCCAGCTCACCATCCCAACAAGAGACCCAGTACTTC. Its translation: CASSPSQQETQYF. Full variable domain (remainder filled in from reference TRBV18 and TRBJ2-5): NAGVMQNPRHLVRRRGQEARLRCSPMKGHSHVYWYRQLPEEGLKFMVYLQKENIIDESGMPKERFSAEFPKEGPSILRIQQVVRGDSAAYFCASSPSQQETQYFGPGTRLLVL.

This chain connects TRBV7-2 to TRBJ1-2; D is uncertain. Germline V gives CDR1 SGHTA, CDR2 FQGNSA. This CDR3 has 14 amino acids. V was clipped by 1 base and J by 3 bases, with 9 bases between them. The CDR3 here is CASSLDSAYYGYTF. CDR3 in DNA: TGTGCCAGCAGCTTAGATAGTGCTTACTATGGCTACACCTTC.

The CDR3, as DNA: TGTGCCAGCAGCTCCAGAACAGGGTTAACCGGGGAGCTGTTTTTT. It encodes CASSSRTGLTGELFF. The chain couples TRBV11-2 to TRBJ2-2, with D tentatively TRBD1 (6 bases). CDR1 SGHAT and CDR2 FQNNGV come from the germline V gene. The CDR3 extends over 15 amino acids. V was pared by 4 bases and J by 5 bases, with 14 bases between. Variable domain in full (rest from reference TRBV11-2 and TRBJ2-2): EAGVAQSPRYKIIEKRQSVAFWCNPISGHATLYWYQQILGQGPKLLIQFQNNGVVDDSQLPKDRFSAERLKGVDSTLKIQPAKLEDSAVYLCASSSRTGLTGELFFGEGSRLTVL.

The chain carries TRBV18 and TRBJ1-1; 7 bases line up with TRBD1. V shed 3 bases, J shed 7 bases, and the junction held 8 bases outside the gene matches. CDR3 length: 14 residues. Germline loops: CDR1 KGHSH, CDR2 LQKENI. Written as DNA, the CDR3 is TGTGCCAGCTCACCCCGACAGGGTCGGGGTGAAGCTTTCTTT. Its protein is CASSPRQGRGEAFF.

On this clone itself: The junction departs from the called germline gene at one end, perhaps through a read error. The chain joins TRBV11-2 to TRBJ2-1; 12 bases are a match to TRBD2. CDR3 length equals 18 residues. Germline loops: CDR1 SGHAT, CDR2 FQNNGV. In DNA form, the CDR3 reads TGTGCCAGCAGCTTAGCCCTCCGACTAGCGGGGGCGCACAATGGGCAGTTCTTC. It translates to CASSLALRLAGAHNGQFF. The whole variable domain, remainder taken from reference TRBV11-2 and TRBJ2-1, is EAGVAQSPRYKIIEKRQSVAFWCNPISGHATLYWYQQILGQGPKLLIQFQNNGVVDDSQLPKDRFSAERLKGVDSTLKIQPAKLEDSAVYLCASSLALRLAGAHNGQFFGPGTRLTVL.

The rearrangement joins TRBV6-1 to TRBJ2-7; tentative D call: TRBD1 (5 bases). The CDR3 covers 14 residues. From germline, CDR1 is MNHNS and CDR2 SASEGT. Trimming cost V 7 bases and J 3 bases, with 16 bases left between them. CDR3 sequence (DNA): TGTGCCAGCATCCAAGACAGAAACCTCTACGAGCAGTACTTC. It yields the protein CASIQDRNLYEQYF.

The chain joins TRBV18 to TRBJ2-5; 8 bases are a match to TRBD1. TRBJ2-7 matches the DNA end more closely, so the J call is doubtful. Germline CDR1 is KGHSH and CDR2 is LQKENI. This CDR3 has 15 residues. Written as DNA, the CDR3 is TGTGCCAGCTCACCTTCGGGACAGGCCTTTTACGAGCAGTACTTC. Translating it yields CASSPSGQAFYEQYF.

This sequence joins TRBV7-2 and TRBJ1-1, with 8 bases fitting TRBD1. CDR3 size: 16 residues. The trim removed 2 bases at V and 0 bases at J, leaving 5 bases unmatched. Germline V gene data show CDR1 as SGHTA and CDR2 as FQGNSA. The CDR3 reads CASSLQGAGMNTEAFF. In DNA, the CDR3 is TGTGCCAGCAGCTTACAGGGGGCGGGGATGAACACTGAAGCTTTCTTT.

The CDR3 region has the DNA TGCGCCAGCAGCTTGGGACAGGACGGGGAGCTGTTTTTT. This encodes CASSLGQDGELFF. The chain links TRBV5-1 to TRBJ2-2, with a weak D call TRBD1 (6 bases). Germline-derived CDR1 and CDR2 are SGHRS and YFSETQ. The CDR3 loop spans 13 amino acids. Deletions cut 0 bases from V and 7 bases from J, with 7 bases between. Complete variable domain (other parts from reference TRBV5-1 and TRBJ2-2): KAGVTQTPRYLIKTRGQQVTLSCSPISGHRSVSWYQQTPGQGLQFLFEYFSETQRNKGNFPGRFSGRQFSNSRSEMNVSTLELGDSALYLCASSLGQDGELFFGEGSRLTVL.

The chain carries TRBV14 and TRBJ1-3; no clear D gene. V was clipped by 3 bases and J by 4 bases, with 7 bases between them. There are 13 residues in the CDR3. Germline V CDR1 and CDR2: SGHDN, FVKESK. The CDR3 reads CASSHRGGNTIYF. In nucleotides, the CDR3 is TGTGCCAGCAGCCACCGGGGAGGAAACACCATATATTTT.

The CDR3 is CASSLDRGTDTQYF. In nucleotides, the CDR3 is TGTGCCAGCAGCTTAGACAGGGGCACAGATACGCAGTATTTT. The rearrangement uses TRBV11-2 and TRBJ2-3; TRBD1 might be the D (5 bases). The CDR3 is made up of 14 amino acids. Germline values: CDR1 SGHAT, CDR2 FQNNGV. Trimming removed 0 bases at V and 1 base at J, with 5 bases between. Full variable domain (missing parts from reference TRBV11-2 and TRBJ2-3): EAGVAQSPRYKIIEKRQSVAFWCNPISGHATLYWYQQILGQGPKLLIQFQNNGVVDDSQLPKDRFSAERLKGVDSTLKIQPAKLEDSAVYLCASSLDRGTDTQYFGPGTRLTVL.

The chain combines TRBV5-1 with TRBJ2-4; 10 positions agree with TRBD1. CDR3 length: 14 residues. V shed 3 bases, J shed 4 bases, and the junction held 1 base outside the gene matches. CDR1 and CDR2 (germline): SGHRS, YFSETQ. The CDR3 region has the DNA TGCGCCAGCAGCTCGGGACAGGGGAAAAACATTCAGTACTTC. Translated, it gives CASSSGQGKNIQYF.

As regards this clone: Given a much more abundant clone one base away, this may be a read error. V gene TRBV6-9 combines with J gene TRBJ1-5; unclear D gene. V lost 3 bases to trimming and J lost 5 bases, with 8 bases between them. Germline values: CDR1 MNHGY, CDR2 SVAAGI. The CDR3 extends over 13 amino acids. CDR3 coding DNA: TGTGCCAGCAGTTACTCGAGGGATCAGCCCCAGCATTTT. It translates to CASSYSRDQPQHF.

V and J are TRBV11-2 and TRBJ1-1; D unclear. V was shortened by 2 bases and J by 0 bases, with 10 bases between the two germline ends. Germline CDR1 is SGHAT and CDR2 is FQNNGV. This CDR3 is 15 amino acids long. The DNA of the CDR3 is TGTGCCAGCAGCTTATATCACACCATGAACACTGAAGCTTTCTTT. Translation: CASSLYHTMNTEAFF. Filled out from reference TRBV11-2 and TRBJ1-1, the complete variable domain reads EAGVAQSPRYKIIEKRQSVAFWCNPISGHATLYWYQQILGQGPKLLIQFQNNGVVDDSQLPKDRFSAERLKGVDSTLKIQPAKLEDSAVYLCASSLYHTMNTEAFFGQGTRLTVV.

This sequence joins TRBV14 and TRBJ2-1, with D unresolved. The ends were cut back, 0 bases at V and 0 bases at J, with 12 bases in the middle. The germline V gene has CDR1 SGHDN and CDR2 FVKESK. The CDR3 totals 17 residues. This CDR3 is CASSQDLGPNSYNEQFF. The CDR3 DNA reads TGTGCCAGCAGCCAAGATCTAGGCCCGAACTCCTACAATGAGCAGTTCTTC.

This clone was observed a few times. This chain joins TRBV5-6 and TRBJ1-1, with TRBD1 as a possible D gene (5 bases). Germline V gene sequence: CDR1 SGHDT, CDR2 YYEEEE. The CDR3 covers 14 residues. Trimming stripped 4 bases from V and 2 bases from J, with 12 bases between. This chain's CDR3 is CASSVPGPNTEAFF. The DNA of the CDR3 is TGTGCCAGCAGCGTCCCGGGGCCTAACACTGAAGCTTTCTTT.

This sequence joins TRBV21-1 and TRBJ1-5. TRBV21-1 constitutes a pseudogene. The CDR3 has 16 amino acids. CDR3 sequence (DNA): TGTGCCAGCAGCAAAGGAGGCAGAAATAGCAATCAGCCCCAGCATTTT. Its protein product is CASSKGGRNSNQPQHF.

The J gene is TRBJ1-2, the V gene TRBV11-2; 7 bases fit TRBD1. V gave up 6 bases and J gave up 7 bases; unmatched junction bases: 8. The CDR3 extends over 13 amino acids. Germline V gene sequence: CDR1 SGHAT, CDR2 FQNNGV. In DNA, the CDR3 is TGTGCCAGCAGTTTTAGGGGGCGAGGTGGCTACACCTTC. Encoded protein: CASSFRGRGGYTF.

The chain carries TRBV18 and TRBJ1-2; maybe TRBD1 (6 bases). V lost 2 bases to trimming and J lost 2 bases, with 15 bases between them. CDR1 and CDR2 from the germline V gene are KGHSH and LQKENI. This CDR3 has 16 amino acids. CDR3 in DNA: TGTGCCAGCTCACCATCCCCGCACAGGGAAAACTATGGCTACACCTTC. This codes for CASSPSPHRENYGYTF.

This chain connects TRBV5-1 to TRBJ2-7; no reliable D call. Germline V CDR1 and CDR2: SGHRS, YFSETQ. This CDR3 comprises 13 residues. The ends were cut back, 2 bases at V and 7 bases at J, with 13 bases in the middle. The CDR3 nucleotides are TGCGCCAGCAGCTTCCGAGTGAGGCTTGAGCAGTACTTC. Translating gives CASSFRVRLEQYF.

V gene TRBV2 combines with J gene TRBJ2-7, with a possible D match to TRBD1 (5 bases). The V gene's germline CDR1 is SNHLY and CDR2 FYNNEI. Trimming pared 7 bases from V and 6 bases from J, leaving 16 bases between. CDR3 length: 13 residues. In DNA form, the CDR3 reads TGTGCCAGCAACCGGGCACAGGCGGCCGAGCAGTACTTC. Encoded protein: CASNRAQAAEQYF.

V usage is TRBV11-2 and J usage is TRBJ2-7, with D possibly matching TRBD2 (6 bases). Germline CDR1 reads SGHAT; CDR2 reads FQNNGV. There are 14 residues in the CDR3. Trimming pared 5 bases from V and 7 bases from J, leaving 18 bases between. The CDR3: CASSRGGRAGEQYF. Written as DNA, the CDR3 is TGTGCCAGCAGCCGCGGAGGCAGGGCGGGAGAGCAGTACTTC.

This chain links TRBV6-4 with TRBJ2-1; D unresolved. The V gene's germline CDR1 is MRHNA and CDR2 SNTAGT. The V end was cut by 5 bases, the J end by 5 bases, with 4 bases between. This CDR3 is built from 11 residues. CDR3 nucleotide sequence: TGTGCCAGCAGTAAGAACAATGAGCAGTTCTTC. It yields the protein CASSKNNEQFF.

The chain is built from TRBV28 and TRBJ1-2; D is possibly TRBD1 (6 bases). This CDR3 comprises 13 residues. Germline CDR1 and CDR2: MDHEN and SYDVKM. V was cut by 8 bases and J by 7 bases, with 17 bases left in between. CDR3 loop: CASHLLGALGYTF. CDR3 DNA sequence: TGTGCCAGCCATCTTTTGGGGGCGCTTGGCTACACCTTC.

This chain links TRBV6-5 with TRBJ1-2, with D perhaps TRBD1 (6 bases). The CDR3 loop spans 15 amino acids. Between the trimmed V and J ends, which lost 3 bases and 0 bases, there was a span of 11 bases. Germline values: CDR1 MNHEY, CDR2 SVGAGI. The CDR3 DNA reads as TGTGCCAGCAGTTATCAAGGACAGACTAACTATGGCTACACCTTC. It codes for CASSYQGQTNYGYTF.